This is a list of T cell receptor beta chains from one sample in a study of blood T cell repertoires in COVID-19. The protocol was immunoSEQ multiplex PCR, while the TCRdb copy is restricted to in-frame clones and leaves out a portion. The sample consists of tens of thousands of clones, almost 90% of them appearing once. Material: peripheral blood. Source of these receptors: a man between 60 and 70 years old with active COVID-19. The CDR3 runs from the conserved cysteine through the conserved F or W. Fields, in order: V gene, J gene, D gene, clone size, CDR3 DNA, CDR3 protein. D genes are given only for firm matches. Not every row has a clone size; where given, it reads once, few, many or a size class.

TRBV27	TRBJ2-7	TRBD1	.	TGTGCCAGCAGTTCGTACAGGGGACCCTTCCGAAGCGAGCAGTACTTC	CASSSYRGPFRSEQYF
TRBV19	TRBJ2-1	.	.	TGTGCCAGTAGTATAGATCTCGGGAGTGAGCAGTTCTTC	CASSIDLGSEQFF
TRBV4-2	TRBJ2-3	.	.	TGTGCCAGCAGCACCCACAAACTAGTTAGAGGGTGGACAGATACGCAGTATTTT	CASSTHKLVRGWTDTQYF
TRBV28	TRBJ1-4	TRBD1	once	TGTGCCAGCAGCCTACAGGGGGCGGGTGAAAAACTGTTTTTT	CASSLQGAGEKLFF
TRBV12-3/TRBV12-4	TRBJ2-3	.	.	TGTGCCAGCAGTTTGGCTAGCCATACGCAGTATTTT	CASSLASHTQYF
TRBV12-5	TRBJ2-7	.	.	TGTGCTAGTGGTTTGCCGGACAGTTACGAGCAGTACTTC	CASGLPDSYEQYF
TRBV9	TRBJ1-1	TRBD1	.	TGTGCCAGCAGCGTAGTAACAGGGGGGAGCACTGAAGCTTTCTTT	CASSVVTGGSTEAFF
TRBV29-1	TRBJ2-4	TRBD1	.	TGCAGCGGGGACAGGGAGACCCTAGCCAAAAACATTCAGTACTTC	CSGDRETLAKNIQYF
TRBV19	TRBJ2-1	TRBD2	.	TGTGCCAGTAGTCCCCTAGCGGGAGGAGGCAATGAGCAGTTCTTC	CASSPLAGGGNEQFF
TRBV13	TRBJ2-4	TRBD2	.	TGTGCCAGCAGCCCTAGCGGGAGAAGGGTCAAAAACATTCAGTACTTC	CASSPSGRRVKNIQYF
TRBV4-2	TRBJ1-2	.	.	TGTGCCAGCAGCCAAGGCTTAGGCGGCATCAATGGCTACACCTTC	CASSQGLGGINGYTF
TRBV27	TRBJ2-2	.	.	TGTGCCAGCAGGCACACAGAGAACACCGGGGAGCTGTTTTTT	CASRHTENTGELFF
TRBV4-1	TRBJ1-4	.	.	TGCGCCAGCAGCCAAAGGGGTAAGGGGGTAAATGAAAAACTGTTTTTT	CASSQRGKGVNEKLFF
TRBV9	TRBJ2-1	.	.	TGTGCCAGCAGCGTAGAGCCGGCGGACTGGAGCAATGAGCAGTTCTTC	CASSVEPADWSNEQFF
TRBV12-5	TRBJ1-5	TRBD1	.	TGTGCTAGTGGAAGTCGGACAGGCTCTAGCAATCAGCCCCAGCATTTT	CASGSRTGSSNQPQHF
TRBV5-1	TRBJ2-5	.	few	TGCGCCAGCAGCTTAGGGAGTAACCAAGAGACCCAGTACTTC	CASSLGSNQETQYF
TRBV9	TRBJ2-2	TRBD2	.	TGTGCCGTTCAGCGGGGAAACACCGGGGAGCTGTTTTTT	CAVQRGNTGELFF
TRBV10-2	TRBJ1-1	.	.	TGCGCCAGTCAGAGGGGGAGGAACACTGAAGCTTTCTTT	CASQRGRNTEAFF
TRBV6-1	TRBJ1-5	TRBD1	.	TGTGCCAGCAGTGAACACAGGGGGCAGGGTCAGCCCCAGCATTTT	CASSEHRGQGQPQHF
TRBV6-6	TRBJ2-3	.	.	TGTGCCAGCTCGTGGGAGGACACAGATACGCAGTATTTT	CASSWEDTDTQYF
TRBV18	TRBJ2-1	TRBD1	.	TGTGCCATTTCACCGGGTACAGGGGCCCCCTACAATGAGCAGTTCTTC	CAISPGTGAPYNEQFF
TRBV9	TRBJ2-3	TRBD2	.	TGTGCCAGCAGCGTAATTGGACTAGCGGGCCCAGATACGCAGTATTTT	CASSVIGLAGPDTQYF
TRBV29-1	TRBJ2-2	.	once	TGCAGCGTCAGTCGGGACTCCTACAGGGAGCTGTTTTTT	CSVSRDSYRELFF
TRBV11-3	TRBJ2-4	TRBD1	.	TGTGCCAGCAGCTTAATGGTACAGGGGGCGACCTGGAACATTCAGTACTTC	CASSLMVQGATWNIQYF
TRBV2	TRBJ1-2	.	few	TGTGCCAGCAGTGACCGCCAGGGTATTTACTATGGCTACACCTTC	CASSDRQGIYYGYTF
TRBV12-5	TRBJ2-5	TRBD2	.	TGTGCTAGTGGTTTGGTAAGGCTAGCGGGAGTAGAGACCCAGTACTTC	CASGLVRLAGVETQYF
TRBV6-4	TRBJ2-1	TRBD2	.	TGTGCCAGCAGTGATCGGGCTAGCGGGAGTGGGTTATACAATGAGCAGTTCTTC	CASSDRASGSGLYNEQFF
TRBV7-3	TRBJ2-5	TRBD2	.	TGTGCCAGCAGCTTTAGCGGGAGGGGTGAGACCCAGTACTTC	CASSFSGRGETQYF
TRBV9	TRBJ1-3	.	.	TGTGCCAGCAGCGTAGCGCGGGGCCTCTCTGGAAACACCATATATTTT	CASSVARGLSGNTIYF
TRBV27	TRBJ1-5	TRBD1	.	TGTGCCAGCAGCGATGGACAGGGCTATCAGCCCCAGCATTTT	CASSDGQGYQPQHF
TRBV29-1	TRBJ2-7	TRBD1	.	TGCAGCGTTGGGGACAGCTCTTTCTACGAGCAGTACTTC	CSVGDSSFYEQYF
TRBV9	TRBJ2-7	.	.	TGTGCCAGCAGCGTAGGTCTTAACTACGAGCAGTACTTC	CASSVGLNYEQYF
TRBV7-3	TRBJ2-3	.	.	TGTGCCAGCAGCCCGTATGGGGCAGAGACAGATACGCAGTATTTT	CASSPYGAETDTQYF
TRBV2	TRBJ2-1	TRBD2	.	TGTGCCAGCAATACCGGGACTAGTAGTGAGCAGTTCTTC	CASNTGTSSEQFF
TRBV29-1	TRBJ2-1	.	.	TGCAGCGTTGATCGGGGACTGGTCGTCAATGAGCAGTTCTTC	CSVDRGLVVNEQFF
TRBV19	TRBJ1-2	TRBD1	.	TGTGCCAATAGTACCCAGGACAGGGTGCCACCCCACTATGGCTACACCTTC	CANSTQDRVPPHYGYTF